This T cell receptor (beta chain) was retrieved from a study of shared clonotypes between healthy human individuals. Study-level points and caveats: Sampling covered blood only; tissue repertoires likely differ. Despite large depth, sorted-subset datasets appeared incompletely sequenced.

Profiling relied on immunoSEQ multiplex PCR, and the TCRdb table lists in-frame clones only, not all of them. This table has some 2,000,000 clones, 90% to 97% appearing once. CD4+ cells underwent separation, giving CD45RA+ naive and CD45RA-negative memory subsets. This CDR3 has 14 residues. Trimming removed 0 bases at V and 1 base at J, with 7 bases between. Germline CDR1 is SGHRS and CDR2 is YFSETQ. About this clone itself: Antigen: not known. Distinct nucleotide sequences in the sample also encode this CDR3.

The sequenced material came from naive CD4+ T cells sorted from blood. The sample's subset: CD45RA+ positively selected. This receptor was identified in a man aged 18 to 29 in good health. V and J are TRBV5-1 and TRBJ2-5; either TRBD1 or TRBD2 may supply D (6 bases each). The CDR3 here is CASSLEGGQETQYF. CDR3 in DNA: TGCGCCAGCAGCTTGGAGGGGGGCCAAGAGACCCAGTACTTC.